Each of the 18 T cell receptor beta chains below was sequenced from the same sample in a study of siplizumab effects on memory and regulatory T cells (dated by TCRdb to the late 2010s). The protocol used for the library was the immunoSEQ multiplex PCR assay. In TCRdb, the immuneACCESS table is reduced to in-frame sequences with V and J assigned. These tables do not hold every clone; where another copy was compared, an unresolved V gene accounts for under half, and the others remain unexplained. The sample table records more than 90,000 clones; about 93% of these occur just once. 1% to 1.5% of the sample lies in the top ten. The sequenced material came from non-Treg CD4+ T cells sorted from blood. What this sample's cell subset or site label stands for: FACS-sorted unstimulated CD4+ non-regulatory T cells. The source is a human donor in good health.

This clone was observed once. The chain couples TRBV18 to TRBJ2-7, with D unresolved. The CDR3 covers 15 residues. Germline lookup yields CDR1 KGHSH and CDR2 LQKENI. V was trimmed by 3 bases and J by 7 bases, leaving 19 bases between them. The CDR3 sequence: CASSPEKTAVREQYF. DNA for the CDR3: TGTGCCAGCTCACCCGAAAAGACCGCGGTCAGGGAGCAGTACTTC.

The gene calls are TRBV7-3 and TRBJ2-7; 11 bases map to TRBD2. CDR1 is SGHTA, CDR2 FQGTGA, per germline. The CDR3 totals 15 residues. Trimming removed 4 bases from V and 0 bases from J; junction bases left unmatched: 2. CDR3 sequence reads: CASSSTSGSSYEQYF. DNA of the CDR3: TGTGCCAGCAGCTCTACTAGCGGGAGCTCCTACGAGCAGTACTTC. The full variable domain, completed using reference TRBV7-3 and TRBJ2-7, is GAGVSQTPSNKVTEKGKYVELRCDPISGHTALYWYRQSLGQGPEFLIYFQGTGAADDSGLPNDRFFAVRPEGSVSTLKIQRTERGDSAVYLCASSSTSGSSYEQYFGPGTRLTVT.

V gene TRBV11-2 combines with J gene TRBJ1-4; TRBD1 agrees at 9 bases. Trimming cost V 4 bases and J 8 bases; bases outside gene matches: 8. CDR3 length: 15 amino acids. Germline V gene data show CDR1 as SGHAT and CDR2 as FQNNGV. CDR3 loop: CASSSNRGRNEKLFF. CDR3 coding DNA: TGTGCCAGCAGCTCAAACAGGGGGCGGAACGAAAAACTGTTTTTT.

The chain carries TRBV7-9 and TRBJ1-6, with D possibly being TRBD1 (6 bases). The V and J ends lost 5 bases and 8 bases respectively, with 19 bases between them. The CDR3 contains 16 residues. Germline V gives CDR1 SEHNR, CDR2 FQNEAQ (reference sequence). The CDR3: CASSPSGGRGYSPLHF. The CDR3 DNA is TGTGCCAGCAGCCCTAGCGGGGGGCGCGGTTATTCACCCCTCCACTTT.

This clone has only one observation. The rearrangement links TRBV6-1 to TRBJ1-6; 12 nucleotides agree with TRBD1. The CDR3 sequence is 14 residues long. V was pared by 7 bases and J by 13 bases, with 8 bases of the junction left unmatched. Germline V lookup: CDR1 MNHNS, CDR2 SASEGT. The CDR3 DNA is TGTGCCAGCATTCCGGGACAGGGGGCCCCTCCCCTCCACTTT. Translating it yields CASIPGQGAPPLHF.

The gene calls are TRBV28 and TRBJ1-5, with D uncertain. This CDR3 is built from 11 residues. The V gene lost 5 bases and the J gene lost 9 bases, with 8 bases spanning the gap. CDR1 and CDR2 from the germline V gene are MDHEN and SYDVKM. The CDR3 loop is CASSDVRPQHF. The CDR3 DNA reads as TGTGCCAGCAGTGACGTACGGCCCCAGCATTTT. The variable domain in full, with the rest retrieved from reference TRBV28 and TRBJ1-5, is DVKVTQSSRYLVKRTGEKVFLECVQDMDHENMFWYRQDPGLGLRLIYFSYDVKMKEKGDIPEGYSVSREKKERFSLILESASTNQTSMYLCASSDVRPQHFGDGTRLSIL.

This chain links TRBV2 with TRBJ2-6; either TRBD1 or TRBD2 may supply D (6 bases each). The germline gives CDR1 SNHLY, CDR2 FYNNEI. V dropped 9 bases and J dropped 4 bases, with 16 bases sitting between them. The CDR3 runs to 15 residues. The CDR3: CARGGILTGANVLTF. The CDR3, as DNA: TGTGCCAGAGGGGGGATCCTCACCGGGGCCAACGTCCTGACTTTC.

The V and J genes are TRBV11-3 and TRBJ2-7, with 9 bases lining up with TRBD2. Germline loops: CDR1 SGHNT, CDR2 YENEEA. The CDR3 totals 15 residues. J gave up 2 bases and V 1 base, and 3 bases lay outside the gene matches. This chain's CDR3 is CASSLASGDTYEQYF. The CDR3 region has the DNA TGTGCCAGCAGCTTAGCTAGCGGGGACACCTACGAGCAGTACTTC.

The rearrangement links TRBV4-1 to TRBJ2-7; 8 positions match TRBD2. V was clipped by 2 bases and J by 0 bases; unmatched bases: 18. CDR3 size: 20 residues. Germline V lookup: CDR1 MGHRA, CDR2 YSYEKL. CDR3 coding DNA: TGCGCCAGCAGCCAATCCAAGGGTGGGGGCTTAGCGGGAAGCTCCTACGAGCAGTACTTC. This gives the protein CASSQSKGGGLAGSSYEQYF.

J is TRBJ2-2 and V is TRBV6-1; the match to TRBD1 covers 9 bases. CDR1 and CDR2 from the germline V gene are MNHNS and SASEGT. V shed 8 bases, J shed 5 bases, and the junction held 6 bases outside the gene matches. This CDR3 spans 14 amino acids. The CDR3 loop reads CASDDRGWTGELFF. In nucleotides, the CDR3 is TGTGCCAGCGATGACAGGGGGTGGACCGGGGAGCTGTTTTTT.

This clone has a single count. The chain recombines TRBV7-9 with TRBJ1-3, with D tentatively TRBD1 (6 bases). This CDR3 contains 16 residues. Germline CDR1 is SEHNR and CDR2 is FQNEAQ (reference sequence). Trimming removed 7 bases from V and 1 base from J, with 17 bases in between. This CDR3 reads CASIDPGEGSGNTIYF. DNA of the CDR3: TGTGCCAGCATCGACCCAGGGGAAGGTTCTGGAAACACCATATATTTT.

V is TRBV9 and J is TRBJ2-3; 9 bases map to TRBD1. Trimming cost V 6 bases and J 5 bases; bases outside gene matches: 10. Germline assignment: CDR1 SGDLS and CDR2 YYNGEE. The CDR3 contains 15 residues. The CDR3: CASTDRGRVGDTQYF. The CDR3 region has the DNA TGTGCCAGCACCGACAGGGGGAGGGTTGGAGATACGCAGTATTTT.

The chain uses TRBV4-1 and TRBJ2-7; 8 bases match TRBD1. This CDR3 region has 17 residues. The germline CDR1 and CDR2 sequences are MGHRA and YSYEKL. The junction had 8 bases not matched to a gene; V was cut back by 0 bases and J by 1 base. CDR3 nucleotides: TGCGCCAGCAGCCAAGATGCTTCGACAGGGGCATCCTACGAGCAGTACTTC. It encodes CASSQDASTGASYEQYF.

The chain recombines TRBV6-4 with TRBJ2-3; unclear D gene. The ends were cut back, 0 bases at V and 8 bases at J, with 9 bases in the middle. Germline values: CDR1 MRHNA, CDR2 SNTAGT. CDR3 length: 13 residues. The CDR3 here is CASSDSTARTQYF. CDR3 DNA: TGTGCCAGCAGTGACTCGACCGCGCGTACGCAGTATTTT.

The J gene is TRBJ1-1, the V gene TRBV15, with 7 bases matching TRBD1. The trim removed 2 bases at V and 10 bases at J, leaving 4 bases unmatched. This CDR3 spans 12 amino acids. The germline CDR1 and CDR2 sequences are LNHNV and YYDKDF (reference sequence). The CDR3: CATSRRNRGAFF. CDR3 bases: TGTGCCACCAGCAGACGAAACAGGGGAGCTTTCTTT.

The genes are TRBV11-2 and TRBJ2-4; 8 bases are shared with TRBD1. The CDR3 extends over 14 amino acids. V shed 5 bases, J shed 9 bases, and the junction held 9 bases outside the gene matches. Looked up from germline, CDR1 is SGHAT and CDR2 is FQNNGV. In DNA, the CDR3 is TGTGCCAGCAGCCCCCGACAGGGGAGTGGCATTCAGTACTTC. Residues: CASSPRQGSGIQYF.

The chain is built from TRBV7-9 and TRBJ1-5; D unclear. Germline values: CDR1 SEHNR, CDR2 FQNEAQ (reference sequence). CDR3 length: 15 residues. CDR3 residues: CATSTGTGPFEPQHF. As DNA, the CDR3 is TGTGCTACATCTACTGGTACCGGACCTTTCGAGCCCCAGCATTTT.

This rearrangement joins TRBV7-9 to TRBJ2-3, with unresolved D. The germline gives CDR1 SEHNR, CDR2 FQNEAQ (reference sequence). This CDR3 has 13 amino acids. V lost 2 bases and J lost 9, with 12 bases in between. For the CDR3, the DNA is TGTGCCAGCAGCTTACTACTGGGTCAGACGCAGTATTTT. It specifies CASSLLLGQTQYF.